The 21 T cell receptor beta chains below all came from one sample that was sequenced in a study of T cell repertoires in cytomegalovirus infection. TCRdb recomputed calls from the reads with MiXCR, one row per CDR3 protein. The sample includes just under 550,000 distinct CDR3 sequences, about 30% of them seen just once. Sequencing was performed on PBMCs. The receptors here all came from a human donor in good health (CMV status not recorded). Some clones in this sample may be carry-over from other donors' samples.

This clonotype was detected many times. This chain links TRBV7-2 with TRBJ2-1, with 12 nucleotides matching TRBD2. V shed 1 base and J 2 bases; nucleotides not matched to a gene: 3. From germline, CDR1 is SGHTA and CDR2 FQGNSA. The CDR3 length is 17 residues. The CDR3 sequence is CASSLGTSGMAYNEQFF. The CDR3 coding sequence is TGTGCCAGCAGCTTAGGGACTAGCGGGATGGCCTACAATGAGCAGTTCTTC.

Only a few counts were recorded for this clonotype. The rearrangement joins TRBV19 to TRBJ2-7, with D tentatively TRBD1 (6 bases). The germline V gene encodes CDR1 LNHDA and CDR2 SQIVND (reference sequence). Trimming stripped 5 bases from V and 4 bases from J, with 15 bases between. CDR3 size: 14 residues. The CDR3 bases are TGTGCCAGTAGTTCCTATGGGGGCCGTTACGAGCAGTACTTC. This encodes CASSSYGGRYEQYF.

This clonotype occurred many times. The J gene is TRBJ2-1, the V gene TRBV28, with 7 bases fitting TRBD1. The CDR3 loop spans 12 amino acids. Trimming cost V 4 bases and J 7 bases; bases outside gene matches: 1. The germline gives CDR1 MDHEN, CDR2 SYDVKM. CDR3 in DNA: TGTGCCAGCAGTTCGGACAGGAATGAGCAGTTCTTC. Translating gives CASSSDRNEQFF. Filled out from reference TRBV28 and TRBJ2-1, the complete variable domain reads DVKVTQSSRYLVKRTGEKVFLECVQDMDHENMFWYRQDPGLGLRLIYFSYDVKMKEKGDIPEGYSVSREKKERFSLILESASTNQTSMYLCASSSDRNEQFFGPGTRLTVL.

The chain has TRBV11-3 and TRBJ2-7, with a possible D match to TRBD1 (5 bases). CDR3 size: 13 residues. With 3 bases removed from V and 6 bases from J, the gap between germline ends came to 12 bases. Germline V gives CDR1 SGHNT, CDR2 YENEEA. CDR3 sequence (DNA): TGTGCCAGCAGCTTCGAGACCCAGGGCGAGCAGTACGTC. Encoded protein: CASSFETQGEQYV.

This chain connects TRBV30 to TRBJ2-1; TRBD1 agrees at 9 bases. CDR1 is GTSNPN, CDR2 SVGIG, per germline (reference sequence). V lost 4 bases to trimming and J lost 6 bases; unmatched junction nucleotides: 7. This CDR3 has 14 amino acids. CDR3 DNA: TGTGCCTGGACCTCGGGACAGGGACGCAATGAGCAGTTCTTC. Protein: CAWTSGQGRNEQFF.

The chain has TRBV15 and TRBJ2-3, with TRBD2 identical over 16 bases. The CDR3 sequence is 18 residues long. The trim removed 4 bases at V and 1 base at J, leaving 5 bases unmatched. Germline CDR1 is LNHNV and CDR2 is YYDKDF (reference sequence). The CDR3 nucleotides read TGTGCCACCAGCACCTCCGGGACTAGCGGGAGGGGCACAGATACGCAGTATTTT. It codes for CATSTSGTSGRGTDTQYF.

This clonotype was found many times. The J gene is TRBJ2-7, the V gene TRBV28; 8 nucleotides match TRBD1. CDR1 is MDHEN, CDR2 SYDVKM, per germline. The CDR3 is 13 amino acids. The V and J ends lost 6 bases and 1 base, in that order; junction bases with no gene match: 2. CDR3: CASRRTGSYEQYF. CDR3 nucleotides: TGTGCCAGCAGGAGGACAGGGTCCTACGAGCAGTACTTC. Supplemented by reference TRBV28 and TRBJ2-7, the full variable domain reads DVKVTQSSRYLVKRTGEKVFLECVQDMDHENMFWYRQDPGLGLRLIYFSYDVKMKEKGDIPEGYSVSREKKERFSLILESASTNQTSMYLCASRRTGSYEQYFGPGTRLTVT.

This clonotype was counted only a few times. The genes are TRBV6-5 and TRBJ2-7; a weak D match, TRBD2 (6 bases). Trimming shortened V by 6 bases and J by 2 bases, and 17 bases separated the two germline ends. In germline, CDR1 is MNHEY, CDR2 SVGAGI. The CDR3 runs 15 residues. The CDR3 sequence is CASREGGGGAYEQYV. In nucleotides, the CDR3 is TGTGCCAGCAGGGAGGGTGGCGGAGGGGCCTACGAGCAGTACGTC.

This clonotype was observed a few times. The V and J genes are TRBV6-5 and TRBJ2-1; 7 bases align to TRBD2. Germline lookup yields CDR1 MNHEY and CDR2 SVGAGI. This CDR3 is built from 14 residues. The junction had 11 bases not matched to a gene; V was cut back by 5 bases and J by 10 bases. The CDR3 protein is CASSRTLGTIEQFF. For the CDR3, the DNA is TGTGCCAGCAGTCGTACCCTCGGGACTATCGAGCAGTTCTTC.

In nucleotides, the CDR3 is TGTGCCAGTAGTCCCCGGACAGGCCGTAAAGAGACCCAGTACTTC. Translating it yields CASSPRTGRKETQYF. The V gene is TRBV19, the J gene TRBJ2-5; 7 nucleotides align to TRBD1. In germline, CDR1 is LNHDA, CDR2 SQIVND (reference sequence). Trimming cost V 5 bases and J 3 bases; bases outside gene matches: 9. The CDR3 sequence is 15 residues long.

This clonotype came up a few times. This chain uses TRBV7-2 with TRBJ2-1; D gene uncertain. The CDR3 is made up of 15 amino acids. The V gene lost 1 base and the J gene lost 2 bases, with 9 bases spanning the gap. Germline V lookup: CDR1 SGHTA, CDR2 FQGNSA. The chain's CDR3 is CASSLVVGPYNEQFF. The CDR3 nucleotides are TGTGCCAGCAGCTTAGTAGTGGGCCCCTACAATGAGCAGTTCTTC.

This chain connects TRBV23-1 to TRBJ2-3, with 13 bases identical to TRBD2. TRBV23-1 qualifies as an ORF whose function is uncertain. The CDR3 has 20 amino acids. J lost 4 bases, V lost 0 bases, and 13 bases had no gene match. The CDR3 is CASSQSKLAGGTFLADTQYF. CDR3 DNA: TGCGCCAGCAGTCAATCGAAACTAGCGGGAGGGACGTTTCTGGCAGATACGCAGTATTTT.

The chain links TRBV6-1 to TRBJ2-2; D remains unclear. The CDR3 runs 14 residues. Germline V gene data show CDR1 as MNHNS and CDR2 as SASEGT. The V gene lost 1 base and the J gene lost 4 bases, with 7 bases spanning the gap. CDR3 nucleotide sequence: TGTGCCAGCAGTGAAGGGACCATCACCGGGGAGCTGTTTTTT. Amino acid sequence: CASSEGTITGELFF.

V gene TRBV11-2 combines with J gene TRBJ2-1; 9 bases line up with TRBD2. Per the germline V gene, CDR1 is SGHAT and CDR2 is FQNNGV. J lost 15 bases, V lost 5 bases, and 32 bases had no gene match. The CDR3 covers 20 residues. The CDR3 sequence: CASSTPLPGLAARAPPWAFF. The CDR3 DNA sequence: TGTGCCAGCAGCACCCCACTTCCGGGACTAGCAGCGAGGGCGCCCCCTTGGGCGTTCTTC.

This chain uses TRBV19 with TRBJ2-2; 10 bases align to TRBD2. CDR3 length: 23 residues. The germline gives CDR1 LNHDA, CDR2 SQIVND (reference sequence). The V gene end was trimmed by 1 base and the J gene end by 0 bases; junction bases not matched to a gene: 20. CDR3 in DNA: TGTGCCAGTAGTATAGTGGGGGGGGACTACAGGGGCACTAGCGGGACGAACACCGGGGAGCTGTTTTTT. Protein sequence: CASSIVGGDYRGTSGTNTGELFF.

The V gene is TRBV7-2, the J gene TRBJ1-2; unclear D gene. Trimming took off 5 bases at V and 7 bases at J, with 14 bases between the two ends. Germline CDR1 and CDR2: SGHTA and FQGNSA. The CDR3 has 13 residues. CDR3: CASSLVGAGGYTF. The CDR3 nucleotides are TGTGCCAGCAGCCTTGTGGGTGCGGGTGGCTACACCTTC.

The V call is TRBV19, the J call TRBJ1-5, with 8 nucleotides matching TRBD1. The germline gives CDR1 LNHDA, CDR2 SQIVND (reference sequence). V lost 7 bases and J lost 7; bases outside the gene matches: 18. The CDR3 runs 17 residues. CDR3 in amino acids: CASTIYTGQGFVQPQHF. The CDR3 nucleotides read TGTGCCAGTACCATCTACACCGGACAGGGCTTCGTCCAGCCCCAGCATTTT. The full variable domain, its missing parts supplied by reference TRBV19 and TRBJ1-5, is DGGITQSPKYLFRKEGQNVTLSCEQNLNHDAMYWYRQDPGQGLRLIYYSQIVNDFQKGDIAEGYSVSREKKESFPLTVTSAQKNPTAFYLCASTIYTGQGFVQPQHFGDGTRLSIL.

This clonotype was seen more than once but under ten times. V and J are TRBV12-3 or TRBV12-4 and TRBJ2-1, with 9 bases that match TRBD1. The V segment lost 6 bases and the J segment 4 bases; nucleotides outside the gene matches: 7. CDR3 length: 15 residues. The CDR3 nucleotides read TGTGCCAGCAGCCCAAATGGACAGGGGTACAATGAGCAGTTCTTC. This translates into CASSPNGQGYNEQFF.

This clonotype was recorded many times. The genes are TRBV7-2 and TRBJ2-7, with D unresolved. CDR3 length: 11 residues. Trimming removed 6 bases from V and 3 bases from J, with 6 bases in between. Germline CDR1 reads SGHTA; CDR2 reads FQGNSA. CDR3 loop: CASSDNYEQYF. The CDR3 bases are TGTGCCAGCAGTGATAACTACGAGCAGTACTTC.

The rearrangement links TRBV5-4 to TRBJ2-3; D is perhaps TRBD1 or TRBD2 (5 bases each). Germline V gives CDR1 SGHNT, CDR2 YYREEE (reference sequence). Deletions cut 3 bases from V and 7 bases from J, with 9 bases between. The CDR3 extends over 12 amino acids. In DNA form, the CDR3 reads TGTGCCAGCAGCTCGGGGCTTTATACGCAGTATTTT. As protein: CASSSGLYTQYF.

This clonotype was picked up a small number of times. The V and J genes are TRBV27 and TRBJ2-5, with 14 positions matching TRBD2. This CDR3 contains 19 residues. Trimming removed 0 bases from V and 5 bases from J; junction bases left unmatched: 11. Germline CDR1 is MNHEY and CDR2 is SMNVEV (reference sequence). The CDR3 loop is CASSLSSLGLAGGGETQYF. The DNA of the CDR3 is TGTGCCAGCAGTTTATCTTCGCTTGGACTAGCGGGAGGAGGGGAGACCCAGTACTTC.